The 17 T cell receptor beta chains below come from one sample, sequenced in a study of vaccination effects on CD4 cells after COVID-19. Using immunoSEQ multiplex PCR, the repertoire was profiled, and TCRdb retains in-frame clones only, with some absent. The sample holds about 79,000 clones, roughly 72% seen once. No antigens are known for them. Viral peptide pool expansion of antigen-specific CD4+ T cells preceded sequencing in the ViraFEST assay. It was after approximately 11 days of culture that CD4+ T cells were isolated. Sequenced material: CD4+ T cells from PBMCs cultured with HCoV-229E spike peptides, taken before COVID-19 vaccination. These receptors were obtained from a human donor who received a COVID-19 vaccine.

In the case of this clone: An end of the junction does not agree with germline; a read error may underlie this. In the same sample, other DNA sequences code for this CDR3. The rearrangement joins TRBV5-4 to TRBJ2-3; 10 nucleotides align to TRBD2. Germline CDR1 and CDR2: SGHNT and YYREEE (reference sequence). The CDR3 runs to 14 residues. CDR3 bases: TGTGCCAGCAGCTTAAGCGGGGGGGCAGACACGCAGTATTTT. It codes for CASSLSGGADTQYF.

This sequence joins TRBV6-5 and TRBJ2-7; maybe TRBD1 (6 bases). V was trimmed by 5 bases and J by 1 base, leaving 12 bases between them. The V gene's germline CDR1 is MNHEY and CDR2 SVGAGI. The CDR3 sequence is 14 residues long. CDR3 nucleotide sequence: TGTGCCAGCAGTCGCGACAGGAAGTCCTACGAGCAGTACGTC. Protein sequence: CASSRDRKSYEQYV.

This chain links TRBV6-5 with TRBJ1-2; tentatively, D is TRBD1 (6 bases). Per the germline V gene, CDR1 is MNHEY and CDR2 is SVGAGI. The CDR3 totals 13 residues. V was shortened by 5 bases and J by 2 bases, with 9 bases between the two germline ends. CDR3 nucleotide sequence: TGTGCCAGCAGTCAACAGGGAAACTATGGCTACACCTTC. It codes for CASSQQGNYGYTF.

This clone was seen once. Other DNA sequences in this sample translate to the same CDR3. The V call is TRBV5-1, the J call TRBJ2-5; D gene ambiguous. Looked up from germline, CDR1 is SGHRS and CDR2 is YFSETQ. The length of the CDR3 is 13 residues. Trimming took 0 bases from V and 0 from J, leaving 3 bases between them. CDR3 sequence reads: CASSLGYQETQYF. Written as DNA, the CDR3 is TGCGCCAGCAGCTTGGGGTACCAAGAGACCCAGTACTTC.

This clone was found a few times. The chain couples TRBV12-3 or TRBV12-4 to TRBJ1-5, with D uncertain. The CDR3 is 13 amino acids. Trimming removed 2 bases from V and 7 bases from J, with 9 bases in between. The CDR3 nucleotides are TGTGCCAGCAGTTTAAATAGAGAACAGCCCCAGCATTTT. This codes for CASSLNREQPQHF.

J is TRBJ1-2 and V is TRBV9, with D possibly being TRBD1 (5 bases). V lost 3 bases and J lost 2, with 14 bases in between. The CDR3 has 15 residues. Germline V gene lookup returns CDR1 SGDLS and CDR2 YYNGEE. As DNA, the CDR3 is TGTGCCAGCAGCGCTAGATCCGGGACCAACTATGGCTACACCTTC. Its translation is CASSARSGTNYGYTF.

The chain has TRBV29-1 and TRBJ1-1; D gene uncertain. V was trimmed by 4 bases and J by 2 bases, leaving 11 bases between them. The CDR3 is 13 residues long. Germline CDR1 is SQVTM and CDR2 is ANQGSEA. CDR3 in DNA: TGCAGCGTTGTACATCCGGCCAACACTGAAGCTTTCTTT. Its translation is CSVVHPANTEAFF.

J is TRBJ2-1 and V is TRBV14; 14 nucleotides match TRBD2. CDR3 length: 17 residues. CDR1 SGHDN and CDR2 FVKESK come from the germline V gene. V gave up 2 bases and J gave up 9 bases; unmatched junction bases: 9. The CDR3 coding sequence is TGTGCCAGCAGCCAAACCACCCGACTAGCGGGGGGGCTTGAGCAGTTCTTC. Its protein product is CASSQTTRLAGGLEQFF.

The CDR3: CASSPQEDFYNEQFF. The CDR3 nucleotides read TGTGCCAGTAGCCCCCAAGAGGATTTCTACAATGAGCAGTTCTTC. J is TRBJ2-1 and V is TRBV19; no firm D call. The CDR3 contains 15 residues. Between the trimmed V and J ends, which lost 6 bases and 3 bases, there was a span of 15 bases. Germline values: CDR1 LNHDA, CDR2 SQIVND (reference sequence).

The chain is built from TRBV7-9 and TRBJ1-6; 10 positions match TRBD1. The CDR3 is made up of 15 amino acids. Germline V gene sequence: CDR1 SEHNR, CDR2 FQNEAQ (reference sequence). After removal of 1 base from V and 10 bases from J, the junction contained 4 bases not matched to a gene. Here the CDR3 reads CASSLGTGGKSPLHF. The CDR3 coding sequence is TGTGCCAGCAGCTTAGGGACAGGGGGAAAATCACCCCTCCACTTT.

CDR3 region: CASSQEGGPGRPANYGYTF. The CDR3 DNA follows: TGCGCCAGCAGCCAAGAGGGGGGTCCCGGCAGACCAGCTAACTATGGCTACACCTTC. The chain recombines TRBV4-3 with TRBJ1-2; a weak D match, TRBD1 (5 bases). The V gene's germline CDR1 is LGHNA and CDR2 YSLEER. CDR3 length equals 19 residues. Trimming took off 0 bases at V and 0 bases at J, with 20 bases between the two ends.

The CDR3 sequence is CASHYDRGQAEAFF. Here the CDR3 DNA reads TGTGCCAGCCACTACGACAGGGGGCAGGCTGAAGCTTTCTTT. The rearrangement joins TRBV19 to TRBJ1-1; 10 bases align to TRBD1. This CDR3 comprises 14 residues. Unmatched junction bases numbered 10, after V lost 9 bases and J lost 6 bases. CDR1 is LNHDA and CDR2 is SQIVND in the germline V gene (reference sequence).

This clone came up once. The chain recombines TRBV7-3 with TRBJ2-3, with D hard to call. Trimming took 2 bases from V and 5 from J, leaving 14 bases between them. The CDR3 spans 15 residues. In germline, CDR1 is SGHTA, CDR2 FQGTGA. CDR3 nucleotide sequence: TGTGCCAGCAGCTTAGGTGCCATGACCCTAGATACGCAGTATTTT. This encodes CASSLGAMTLDTQYF.

Note on this clone: Relative to the germline gene, one junction end is altered; a read error may explain this. The rearrangement joins TRBV19 to TRBJ2-4, with no clear D. There are 12 residues in the CDR3. Germline V gene data show CDR1 as LNHDA and CDR2 as SQIVND (reference sequence). For the CDR3, the DNA is TGTGCCAGTAGTATGGTTGGACCCTCCACGGACTTC. Protein sequence: CASSMVGPSTDF.

The rearrangement joins TRBV5-1 to TRBJ2-1; 11 nucleotides align to TRBD2. From germline, CDR1 is SGHRS and CDR2 YFSETQ. V was pared by 0 bases and J by 7 bases, with 6 bases of the junction left unmatched. The CDR3 length is 16 residues. This CDR3 is CASSLATSGATNEQFF. Written as DNA, the CDR3 is TGCGCCAGCAGCTTGGCGACTAGCGGGGCAACTAATGAGCAGTTCTTC.

The chain links TRBV7-3 to TRBJ2-2; 10 bases align to TRBD1. Germline V gene data show CDR1 as SGHTA and CDR2 as FQGTGA. This CDR3 comprises 14 residues. J was trimmed by 5 bases and V by 5 bases; bases with no gene match: 2. CDR3 coding DNA: TGTGCCAGCAGCATGGGACAGGGGACCGGGGAGCTGTTTTTT. This codes for CASSMGQGTGELFF.

V and J are TRBV5-4 and TRBJ2-5; the D gene could be TRBD1 or TRBD2 (6 bases each). Trimming removed 0 bases at V and 1 base at J, with 13 bases between. The CDR3 runs to 16 residues. Germline assignment: CDR1 SGHNT and CDR2 YYREEE (reference sequence). In DNA form, the CDR3 reads TGTGCCAGCAGCTTGGATCCGGGGGCAGGCCAAGAGACCCAGTACTTC. Residues: CASSLDPGAGQETQYF.